Shown below are 27 T cell receptor beta chains from a single sample sequenced in a study of blood T cell repertoires in COVID-19. Libraries were prepared by immunoSEQ multiplex PCR; TCRdb keeps only in-frame clonotypes and omits some of them. There are around 500,000 clones in the sample; approximately 90% occur only once, and approximately 1.8% lies in the top ten. Sequencing was done on a sample of PBMCs or T cells enriched from blood (not recorded which). The receptors were gathered from a woman aged 40 to 50 who had recovered from COVID-19.

The rearrangement uses TRBV11-2 and TRBJ2-7; tentative D call: TRBD2 (5 bases). Germline CDR1 and CDR2: SGHAT and FQNNGV. V was trimmed by 6 bases and J by 4 bases, leaving 13 bases between them. This CDR3 has 13 amino acids. The CDR3 is CASREAPRYEQYF. The CDR3 region has the DNA TGTGCCAGCAGGGAGGCTCCCCGATACGAGCAGTACTTC. Drawing the rest from reference TRBV11-2 and TRBJ2-7, the complete variable domain is EAGVAQSPRYKIIEKRQSVAFWCNPISGHATLYWYQQILGQGPKLLIQFQNNGVVDDSQLPKDRFSAERLKGVDSTLKIQPAKLEDSAVYLCASREAPRYEQYFGPGTRLTVT.

The chain uses TRBV4-3 and TRBJ1-2; TRBD1 matches 9 bases. This CDR3 region has 15 residues. Germline CDR1 LGHNA, CDR2 YSLEER. After removal of 0 bases from V and 6 bases from J, the junction contained 5 bases not matched to a gene. The DNA of the CDR3 is TGCGCCAGCAGCCAAGATCCGGGACAGGGCGATGGCTACACCTTC. Translation: CASSQDPGQGDGYTF.

This clone was detected a few times. The chain uses TRBV25-1 and TRBJ2-1, with TRBD2 as a possible D gene (5 bases). CDR3 length: 15 amino acids. Germline CDR1 is MGHDK and CDR2 is SYGVNS. V lost 5 bases and J lost 8, with 19 bases in between. CDR3 coding DNA: TGTGCCAGCAGTTTTTCGGTCGGGGTCCGGGATGAGCAGTTCTTC. Residues: CASSFSVGVRDEQFF.

This clone showed up just once. The V and J genes are TRBV21-1 and TRBJ1-1; the D call TRBD1 from the table was never checked on the DNA. TRBV21-1 is a pseudogene locus. This CDR3 contains 17 residues. CDR3 sequence (DNA): TGTGCCAGCAGCGCCCTAGGACAGGGGAGAAGTGGCACTGAAGCTTTCTTT. Translating gives CASSALGQGRSGTEAFF.

The chain recombines TRBV28 with TRBJ1-5, with TRBD1 matching 8 bases. The CDR3 has 17 residues. Germline V gene data show CDR1 as MDHEN and CDR2 as SYDVKM. The V gene end was trimmed by 3 bases and the J gene end by 6 bases; junction bases not matched to a gene: 13. The CDR3 loop reads CASSLYRQGTGIQPQHF. The CDR3 DNA is TGTGCCAGCAGTTTGTACCGACAGGGGACGGGGATTCAGCCCCAGCATTTT.

This chain uses TRBV3-1 (or the pseudogene TRBV3-2) with TRBJ2-1; D is perhaps TRBD1 (5 bases). This CDR3 has 14 residues. V shed 0 bases and J shed 5 bases, with 8 bases lying between them. Germline lookup yields CDR1 LGHDT and CDR2 YNNKEL (reference sequence). The CDR3 protein is CASSQDGANNEQFF. Written as DNA, the CDR3 is TGTGCCAGCAGCCAAGATGGGGCAAACAATGAGCAGTTCTTC.

This chain joins TRBV5-1 and TRBJ1-2; D remains ambiguous. Germline CDR1 and CDR2: SGHRS and YFSETQ. V lost 0 bases to trimming and J lost 2 bases, with 8 bases between them. The CDR3 totals 14 residues. CDR3 in DNA: TGCGCCAGCAGCTTGGGAGCACAGAACTATGGCTACACCTTC. Translating gives CASSLGAQNYGYTF.

The J gene is TRBJ2-3, the V gene TRBV27, with TRBD2 as a possible D gene (5 bases). Trimming cost V 3 bases and J 1 base, with 8 bases left between them. The CDR3 sequence is 14 residues long. The germline V gene encodes CDR1 MNHEY and CDR2 SMNVEV (reference sequence). The CDR3 is CASSFYGGTDTQYF. The CDR3 DNA reads TGTGCCAGCAGTTTTTACGGGGGCACAGATACGCAGTATTTT.

The chain is built from TRBV30 and TRBJ2-3; perhaps TRBD2 as D (7 bases). Per the germline V gene, CDR1 is GTSNPN and CDR2 is SVGIG (reference sequence). The V end was cut by 6 bases, the J end by 1 base, with 20 bases between. The length of the CDR3 is 16 residues. CDR3 loop: CACIHSRGGGTDTQYF. Written as DNA, the CDR3 is TGTGCCTGTATCCACTCCAGGGGAGGGGGCACAGATACGCAGTATTTT.

V usage is TRBV4-3 and J usage is TRBJ2-7, with 9 bases aligning to TRBD1. The CDR3 is 15 amino acids. The germline V gene has CDR1 LGHNA and CDR2 YSLEER. V was clipped by 3 bases and J by 3 bases; unmatched bases: 6. The CDR3 spells CASSQTTGGIYEQYF. As DNA, the CDR3 is TGCGCCAGCAGCCAGACGACAGGGGGAATCTACGAGCAGTACTTC.

V gene TRBV10-3 combines with J gene TRBJ1-6; the match to TRBD1 covers 8 bases. Germline V gene data show CDR1 as ENHRY and CDR2 as SYGVKD. CDR3 length: 16 amino acids. V lost 7 bases and J lost 4; bases outside the gene matches: 9. In nucleotides, the CDR3 is TGTGCCATCACCCAGGACAGGGAAGCGTATAATTCACCCCTCCACTTT. It is translated as CAITQDREAYNSPLHF.

V usage is TRBV7-2 and J usage is TRBJ1-1; D not certain. Trimming pared 0 bases from V and 1 base from J, leaving 12 bases between. From germline, CDR1 is SGHTA and CDR2 FQGNSA. The CDR3 covers 16 residues. The CDR3 bases are TGTGCCAGCAGCTTAGCGGGTTTACGAGGGAACACTGAAGCTTTCTTT. Translating gives CASSLAGLRGNTEAFF.

V usage is TRBV13 and J usage is TRBJ1-2; maybe TRBD1 (6 bases). Trimming shortened V by 4 bases and J by 2 bases, and 11 bases separated the two germline ends. This CDR3 has 14 residues. CDR1 is PRHDT, CDR2 FYEKMQ, per germline (reference sequence). CDR3 coding DNA: TGTGCCAGCAGCTCCGAAACAGGGAACTATGGCTACACCTTC. It translates to CASSSETGNYGYTF. The variable domain in full, completed from reference TRBV13 and TRBJ1-2, reads AAGVIQSPRHLIKEKRETATLKCYPIPRHDTVYWYQQGPGQDPQFLISFYEKMQSDKGSIPDRFSAQQFSDYHSELNMSSLELGDSALYFCASSSETGNYGYTFGSGTRLTVV.

This chain joins TRBV6-5 and TRBJ2-7; tentatively, D is TRBD1 (5 bases). Germline CDR1 is MNHEY and CDR2 is SVGAGI. The germline V and J ends were trimmed by 0 bases and 9 bases, with 9 bases remaining between them. The CDR3 loop spans 12 amino acids. CDR3 amino acids: CASSYSGDMQYF. The CDR3 nucleotides read TGTGCCAGCAGTTACTCAGGGGATATGCAGTACTTC.

The rearrangement joins TRBV19 to TRBJ1-1; 9 positions match TRBD1. The CDR3 extends over 15 amino acids. The ends lost 6 bases at V and 4 bases at J; junction bases unmatched: 9. Germline V gives CDR1 LNHDA, CDR2 SQIVND (reference sequence). DNA of the CDR3: TGTGCCAGTAGGGTCGACAGGGGGTATGTCACTGAAGCTTTCTTT. This codes for CASRVDRGYVTEAFF.

The V call is TRBV19, the J call TRBJ1-5; no firm D call. V was trimmed by 3 bases and J by 5 bases, leaving 17 bases between them. The CDR3 runs 16 residues. The germline V gene has CDR1 LNHDA and CDR2 SQIVND (reference sequence). Here the CDR3 DNA reads TGTGCCAGTAGTATGGGCGTCTCGAGGAGGGATCAGCCCCAGCATTTT. This encodes CASSMGVSRRDQPQHF.

The chain links TRBV5-1 to TRBJ1-4, with a tentative D call TRBD1 (5 bases). CDR1 is SGHRS and CDR2 is YFSETQ in the germline V gene. Trimming took 3 bases from V and 6 from J, leaving 12 bases between them. The CDR3 contains 14 residues. CDR3 DNA: TGCGCCAGCAGCTATGCTCCGGGGGATGAAAAACTGTTTTTT. Encoded protein: CASSYAPGDEKLFF.

The chain has TRBV4-3 and TRBJ1-3; D is undetermined. Germline CDR1 reads LGHNA; CDR2 reads YSLEER. This CDR3 contains 15 residues. Between the trimmed V and J ends, which lost 0 bases and 0 bases, there was a span of 6 bases. Here the CDR3 DNA reads TGCGCCAGCAGCCAAGATACATTCTCTGGAAACACCATATATTTT. This encodes CASSQDTFSGNTIYF.

V is TRBV5-5 and J is TRBJ2-7, with D perhaps TRBD1 (6 bases). CDR1 and CDR2 from the germline V gene are SGHKS and YYEKEE (reference sequence). With 2 bases removed from V and 12 bases from J, the gap between germline ends came to 15 bases. The CDR3 totals 12 residues. CDR3 nucleotide sequence: TGTGCCAGCAGCTTCATTTCAGGGGAACTGTACTTC. Translated: CASSFISGELYF.

The V and J genes are TRBV4-2 and TRBJ2-7; 8 bases are a match to TRBD2. Germline V gene lookup returns CDR1 LGHNA and CDR2 YNFKEQ. With V trimmed by 3 bases and J by 0 bases, 7 bases remained unmatched. CDR3 length: 16 residues. CDR3 coding DNA: TGTGCCAGCAGCCACCAGGAAGCGGGAGCCTCCTACGAGCAGTACTTC. Protein: CASSHQEAGASYEQYF.

This rearrangement joins TRBV5-3 to TRBJ1-4, with D perhaps TRBD1 (6 bases). TRBV5-3 qualifies as an ORF whose function is uncertain. This CDR3 spans 17 amino acids. V dropped 0 bases and J dropped 2 bases, with 14 bases sitting between them. CDR3: CARSLATGIETNEKLFF. CDR3 nucleotides: TGTGCCAGAAGCTTGGCAACAGGGATAGAGACTAATGAAAAACTGTTTTTT.

This chain joins TRBV24-1 and TRBJ1-1, with D perhaps matching TRBD1 (5 bases). V shed 3 bases and J shed 3 bases, with 13 bases lying between them. The CDR3 is made up of 15 amino acids. Germline V CDR1 and CDR2: KGHDR, SFDVKD. The CDR3 loop reads CATSDPRGGDTEAFF. The CDR3 bases are TGTGCCACCAGTGATCCCCGGGGGGGTGACACTGAAGCTTTCTTT.

The genes are TRBV4-3 and TRBJ1-2; no firm D call. The V and J ends lost 4 bases and 2 bases respectively, with 8 bases between them. The CDR3 runs 13 residues. Germline CDR1 LGHNA, CDR2 YSLEER. For the CDR3, the DNA is TGCGCCAGCAGCCCGACACGGAACTATGGCTACACCTTC. It is translated as CASSPTRNYGYTF.

The gene calls are TRBV7-8 and TRBJ2-3, with TRBD2 matching 12 bases. CDR1 is SGHVS and CDR2 is FQNEAQ in the germline V gene. After removal of 4 bases from V and 4 bases from J, the junction contained 9 bases not matched to a gene. The length of the CDR3 is 17 residues. CDR3 in amino acids: CASSSRLAGATPDTQYF. The CDR3 DNA follows: TGTGCCAGCAGCTCAAGACTAGCGGGAGCAACACCAGATACGCAGTATTTT.

This clone was found once. V gene TRBV7-2 combines with J gene TRBJ2-1; D is undetermined. This CDR3 is built from 14 residues. Germline loops: CDR1 SGHTA, CDR2 FQGNSA. The V end was cut by 2 bases, the J end by 1 base, with 6 bases between. The CDR3 loop reads CASSLQLSYNEQFF. CDR3 in DNA: TGTGCCAGCAGCTTACAGTTATCCTACAATGAGCAGTTCTTC.

This clone was seen more than once but under ten times. CDR3 DNA: TGTGCCAGTAGTGGACAGGGGGCGCGGACCTCACCCCTCCACTTT. Translated: CASSGQGARTSPLHF. The chain joins TRBV19 to TRBJ1-6, with 11 bases matching TRBD1. The CDR3 is made up of 15 amino acids. Germline CDR1 is LNHDA and CDR2 is SQIVND (reference sequence). After removal of 5 bases from V and 10 bases from J, the junction contained 7 bases not matched to a gene.

This clone has just a few counts. The chain links TRBV4-1 to TRBJ2-2; the D gene is possibly TRBD1 (5 bases). The germline CDR1 and CDR2 sequences are MGHRA and YSYEKL. Deletions cut 2 bases from V and 0 bases from J, with 25 bases between. The CDR3 runs 21 residues. The CDR3 DNA reads TGCGCCAGCAGCCAACCGATCCCGACAGCAACCCAACCCGCGAACACCGGGGAGCTGTTTTTT. It is translated as CASSQPIPTATQPANTGELFF.